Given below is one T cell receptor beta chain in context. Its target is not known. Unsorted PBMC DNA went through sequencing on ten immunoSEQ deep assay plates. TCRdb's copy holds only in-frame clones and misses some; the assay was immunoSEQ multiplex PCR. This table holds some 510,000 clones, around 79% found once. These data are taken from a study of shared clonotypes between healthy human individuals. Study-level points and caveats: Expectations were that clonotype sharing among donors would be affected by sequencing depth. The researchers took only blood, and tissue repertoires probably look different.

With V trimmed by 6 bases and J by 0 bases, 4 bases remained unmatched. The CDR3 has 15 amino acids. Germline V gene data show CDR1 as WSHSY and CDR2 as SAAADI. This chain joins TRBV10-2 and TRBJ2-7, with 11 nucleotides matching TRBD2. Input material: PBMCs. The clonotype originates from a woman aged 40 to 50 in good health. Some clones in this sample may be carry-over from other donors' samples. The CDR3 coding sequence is TGCGCCAGCAGACTAGCGGGAGCTCCCTCCTACGAGCAGTACTTC. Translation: CASRLAGAPSYEQYF.